The TCR beta chain under discussion was sequenced for a study of blood T cells in healthy people across ages. General study findings and limits: Correlation between TCR beta diversity and naive T cell percentage was strong. Long-lived donors had more naive CD4+ cells and higher diversity than aged donors.

The second PCR ran roughly 7 to 11 cycles with a sample-barcoded 5' primer and J-beta primers. Each CDR3 protein gets one entry after TCRdb re-called the 5' RACE reads with MiXCR. Of roughly 800,000 distinct CDR3 sequences in the sample, 36% are singletons; the top ten hold 10% to 15%. The CDR3 has 17 amino acids. CDR1 is SGHRS and CDR2 is YFSETQ in the germline V gene. In its sample, this clonotype was seen once. No antigen is known for it. The TCR comes from a man aged 18 to 29 in good health. Specimen: blood. This chain connects TRBV5-1 to TRBJ2-4; 12 bases are shared with TRBD2. The end of the DNA is better explained by TRBJ2-5, so the J call may be wrong. This CDR3 is CASGLLAGGSQGETQYF. The CDR3 DNA is TGCGCCAGCGGATTACTAGCGGGGGGCTCCCAGGGAGAGACCCAGTACTTC.